Given below is one T cell receptor (beta chain) in context. What antigen it recognizes has not been identified. Within one base of it there is no much larger clone, and no base qualities were kept. The data stem from a study of blood T cells in healthy people across ages (dated by TCRdb to between 2015 and 2016). The study in broad terms: Template switching captured roughly one uniquely barcoded TCR beta cDNA molecule per two T cells in model experiments. The study measured age-related changes in TCR beta repertoire diversity using deep sequencing normalized with unique cDNA molecular identifiers. The donors were split into four age groups: young (average around 17 years), middle-aged (39), aged (approximately 60) and long-lived (roughly 77). To avoid experimental bias, donors of different ages were spread randomly across the sequencing lanes. For two donors (one aged 18 to 30 and one aged 80 or older), the study analyzed two additional independent replicas of 1 million unique cDNA reads from the same blood draw.

General conclusions and limits of the study: Donor CMV infection status was unknown, potentially confounding age-related changes in expanded clonotypes. There was a strong correlation between observed TCR beta diversity and the percentage of naive T cells measured by flow cytometry. Because profiling used bulk unsorted PBMCs, naive and antigen-experienced compartments could not be compared conclusively. Observed TCR beta diversity per million T cells fell roughly linearly with age, and a significant reduction was already apparent by age around 40. Estimates of total diversity from one million sequenced T cells were regarded as lower bounds and underestimates. Compared with the aged group, the long-lived group had more naive CD4+ T cells, fewer expanded clones and increased TCR diversity, suggesting age selection.

The library was obtained by 5' RACE. A second about 7 to 12 cycle PCR used a sample-barcoded 5' primer and a J-beta primer mix. A template-switch 5' adaptor carrying 12 random nucleotides introduced a unique molecular identifier onto each TCR beta cDNA molecule. Each sample yielded at least 3 million CDR3-containing paired-end reads. All of the RNA was converted into first-strand cDNA using the Mint cDNA synthesis kit, with a TRBC-specific oligonucleotide serving as the primer. After uracil-DNA glycosylase treatment, a first 18-cycle PCR used universal primers M1SS and BC2_uni_R on all cDNA. The original methods were these. Normalization of each sample was performed by random selection of 1 million high-quality reads, each carrying a distinct molecular identifier. Instead of being binned into consensus sequences, reads with shared molecular identifiers were discarded. MiTCR, set to a Q25 quality threshold and the strictest error-elimination algorithm, was used for CDR3 identification, clonotype clustering and error correction. A nonparametric unseen species model using Euler transformation provided a lower-bound estimate of total TCR beta diversity. TCRdb applied fastp at Q25 and MiXCR to the public reads, then kept only in-frame beta chains. Rows with one shared CDR3 protein collapse into an entry with the most common genes and DNA. The authors' filters were not applied to this entry. The sample data list fewer than 2 million distinct CDR3 sequences, and 39% of these were observed just once. Jointly, the top ten make up 20% to 25% of the sample.

Its CDR3 holds 10 amino acids, cysteine through phenylalanine. Just the 30-base CDR3 DNA is kept, in frame starting at base 1. Trimming leaves V shorter by 7 bases and J shorter by 10 bases, with the junction holding 6 bases beyond the gene matches. Based on the germline V gene, the CDR1 and CDR2 sequences are SQVTM and ANQGSEA. Systemically healthy Caucasian individuals from Russia, some 38 in total and aged roughly 6 to 90 years, were included as donors. Each donor gave ten milliliters of peripheral blood, collected into EDTA-treated Vacutainer tubes. PBMCs were isolated by Ficoll-Paque density-gradient centrifugation, with at least 6.5 million obtained per sample. Total RNA was extracted from PBMCs with Trizol reagent, with at least 6 micrograms obtained per sample. Naive CD45RAhigh/CD27high T cell percentages were measured by flow cytometry on a PBMC aliquot from every donor.

The sequence links TRBV29-1 to TRBJ1-1, with 7 bases in between that match TRBD1. Sequenced: blood. This TCR derives from a human donor in good health. This receptor carries the CDR3 CSARQGPAFF. The DNA reads as follows: TGCAGCGCGCGACAGGGACCAGCTTTCTTT.